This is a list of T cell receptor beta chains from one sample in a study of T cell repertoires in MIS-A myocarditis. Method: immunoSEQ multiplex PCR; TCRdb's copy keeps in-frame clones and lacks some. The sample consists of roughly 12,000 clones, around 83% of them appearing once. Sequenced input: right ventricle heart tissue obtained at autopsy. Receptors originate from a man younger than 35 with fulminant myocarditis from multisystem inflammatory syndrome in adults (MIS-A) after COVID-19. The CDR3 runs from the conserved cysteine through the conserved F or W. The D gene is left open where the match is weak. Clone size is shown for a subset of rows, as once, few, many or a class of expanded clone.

CDR3aa: CATTHSLNTEAFF; CDR3nt: TGTGCCACCACACACAGCCTTAACACTGAAGCTTTCTTT; abundance: -; v_gene: TRBV15; j_gene: TRBJ1-1; d_gene: -
CDR3aa: CASSGATSGDHNEQFF; CDR3nt: TGTGCCAGCAGTGGAGCGACTAGCGGGGATCACAATGAGCAGTTCTTC; abundance: -; v_gene: TRBV6-2/TRBV6-3; j_gene: TRBJ2-1; d_gene: TRBD2
CDR3aa: CASSLDSVGNTGELFF; CDR3nt: TGTGCCAGCAGCTTGGACTCAGTGGGGAACACCGGGGAGCTGTTTTTT; abundance: -; v_gene: TRBV5-6; j_gene: TRBJ2-2; d_gene: -
CDR3aa: CASRDLINEQFF; CDR3nt: TGTGCCAGTAGGGATCTTATCAATGAGCAGTTCTTC; abundance: -; v_gene: TRBV27; j_gene: TRBJ2-1; d_gene: -
CDR3aa: CSATGYTEAFF; CDR3nt: TGCAGTGCTACGGGGTACACTGAAGCTTTCTTT; abundance: -; v_gene: TRBV20-1; j_gene: TRBJ1-1; d_gene: -
CDR3aa: CASSLGGGDTGELFF; CDR3nt: TGCGCCAGCAGCCTCGGGGGCGGGGACACCGGGGAGCTGTTTTTT; abundance: -; v_gene: TRBV5-1; j_gene: TRBJ2-2; d_gene: -
CDR3aa: CASSLGSYEQYF; CDR3nt: TGTGCCAGCAGCTTAGGGTCCTACGAGCAGTACTTC; abundance: few; v_gene: TRBV7-8; j_gene: TRBJ2-7; d_gene: -
CDR3aa: CSVDRAVTEAFF; CDR3nt: TGCAGCGTTGACAGGGCGGTCACTGAAGCTTTCTTT; abundance: -; v_gene: TRBV29-1; j_gene: TRBJ1-1; d_gene: -
CDR3aa: CASSSSGTTYEQYF; CDR3nt: TGTGCCAGCAGTTCTAGCGGGACGACCTACGAGCAGTACTTC; abundance: -; v_gene: TRBV27; j_gene: TRBJ2-7; d_gene: TRBD2
CDR3aa: CSVGYITEAFF; CDR3nt: TGCAGCGTTGGCTACATCACTGAAGCTTTCTTT; abundance: once; v_gene: TRBV29-1; j_gene: TRBJ1-1; d_gene: -
CDR3aa: CSVEGNYGYTF; CDR3nt: TGCAGCGTTGAGGGCAACTATGGCTACACCTTC; abundance: -; v_gene: TRBV29-1; j_gene: TRBJ1-2; d_gene: -
CDR3aa: CASKTVGESASPLHF; CDR3nt: TGTGCCAGCAAGACCGTGGGAGAATCCGCATCACCCCTCCACTTT; abundance: few; v_gene: TRBV28; j_gene: TRBJ1-6; d_gene: -
CDR3aa: CASSLTSGAFQETQYF; CDR3nt: TGCGCCAGCAGCTTGACTAGCGGCGCCTTCCAAGAGACCCAGTACTTC; abundance: -; v_gene: TRBV5-1; j_gene: TRBJ2-5; d_gene: TRBD2
CDR3aa: CASSQVGARGNTEAFF; CDR3nt: TGCGCCAGCAGCCAAGTAGGTGCTCGGGGGAACACTGAAGCTTTCTTT; abundance: -; v_gene: TRBV4-1; j_gene: TRBJ1-1; d_gene: -
CDR3aa: CASSPSGGNEQYF; CDR3nt: TGTGCCAGCTCACCATCGGGGGGGAACGAGCAGTACTTC; abundance: -; v_gene: TRBV18; j_gene: TRBJ2-7; d_gene: TRBD2
CDR3aa: CASSMTVSYEQYF; CDR3nt: TGTGCCAGTAGTATGACAGTCTCCTACGAGCAGTACTTC; abundance: -; v_gene: TRBV19; j_gene: TRBJ2-7; d_gene: -
CDR3aa: CAISESTVQETQYF; CDR3nt: TGTGCCATCAGTGAGTCAACAGTTCAAGAGACCCAGTACTTC; abundance: -; v_gene: TRBV10-3; j_gene: TRBJ2-5; d_gene: -
CDR3aa: CASSPQAAAAFF; CDR3nt: TGTGCCAGCAGCCCCCAGGCCGCGGCAGCTTTCTTT; abundance: -; v_gene: TRBV9; j_gene: TRBJ1-1; d_gene: -
CDR3aa: CASSLDASTGGYYNEQFF; CDR3nt: TGTGCCAGCAGCTTAGATGCGTCGACGGGGGGTTACTACAATGAGCAGTTCTTC; abundance: -; v_gene: TRBV7-2; j_gene: TRBJ2-1; d_gene: TRBD2
CDR3aa: CASSVALGAGELFF; CDR3nt: TGTGCCAGCAGCGTAGCCCTCGGGGCCGGGGAGCTGTTTTTT; abundance: -; v_gene: TRBV9; j_gene: TRBJ2-2; d_gene: -
CDR3aa: CASSQGGAQETQYF; CDR3nt: TGTGCCAGCAGCCAGGGGGGAGCTCAAGAGACCCAGTACTTC; abundance: -; v_gene: TRBV7-3; j_gene: TRBJ2-5; d_gene: -
CDR3aa: CASSWMDSRSAYEQYF; CDR3nt: TGTGCCAGCAGCTGGATGGACAGTCGATCTGCCTACGAGCAGTACTTC; abundance: -; v_gene: TRBV5-6; j_gene: TRBJ2-7; d_gene: -
CDR3aa: CSAARETQYF; CDR3nt: TGCAGTGCTGCTAGGGAGACCCAGTACTTC; abundance: -; v_gene: TRBV20-1; j_gene: TRBJ2-5; d_gene: -
CDR3aa: CASSFFDRGRREQYF; CDR3nt: TGTGCCAGCAGCTTCTTCGACAGGGGGCGCCGCGAGCAGTACTTC; abundance: -; v_gene: TRBV13; j_gene: TRBJ2-7; d_gene: TRBD1
CDR3aa: CASSSPRQAGVGNQPQHF; CDR3nt: TGTGCCAGCAGTTCCCCCCGGCAGGCGGGGGTGGGCAATCAGCCCCAGCATTTT; abundance: -; v_gene: TRBV28; j_gene: TRBJ1-5; d_gene: -
CDR3aa: CAWSVQGAGGELFF; CDR3nt: TGTGCCTGGAGTGTGCAGGGGGCAGGCGGGGAGCTGTTTTTT; abundance: -; v_gene: TRBV30; j_gene: TRBJ2-2; d_gene: TRBD1
CDR3aa: CASSLGQYTQYF; CDR3nt: TGTGCCAGCAGCTTAGGACAGTATACGCAGTATTTT; abundance: -; v_gene: TRBV7-2; j_gene: TRBJ2-3; d_gene: -
CDR3aa: CATSPGTRGSYNEQFF; CDR3nt: TGTGCCACCTCGCCAGGGACTAGAGGATCCTACAATGAGCAGTTCTTC; abundance: -; v_gene: TRBV24-1; j_gene: TRBJ2-1; d_gene: TRBD2
CDR3aa: CASRRTGADTQYF; CDR3nt: TGTGCCAGCAGGAGGACAGGGGCAGATACGCAGTATTTT; abundance: once; v_gene: TRBV28; j_gene: TRBJ2-3; d_gene: TRBD1
CDR3aa: CSVVPGTQETQYF; CDR3nt: TGCAGCGTTGTTCCAGGGACCCAAGAGACCCAGTACTTC; abundance: -; v_gene: TRBV29-1; j_gene: TRBJ2-5; d_gene: -
CDR3aa: CASSDRGLDNEQFF; CDR3nt: TGTGCCAGCTCGGACAGGGGGCTGGACAATGAGCAGTTCTTC; abundance: -; v_gene: TRBV18; j_gene: TRBJ2-1; d_gene: TRBD1